Following are 11 T cell receptor beta chains from one sample sequenced in a study of blood T cell repertoires in COVID-19. Libraries were prepared by immunoSEQ multiplex PCR; TCRdb keeps only in-frame clonotypes and omits some of them. Of under 65,000 clones in the sample, approximately 90% were seen once. Sequenced: peripheral blood. The receptor set was obtained from an elderly man with acute or convalescent COVID-19.

The chain recombines TRBV6-5 with TRBJ2-7; TRBD1 might be the D (6 bases). V lost 8 bases to trimming and J lost 4 bases, with 15 bases between them. The CDR3 runs 13 residues. Germline lookup yields CDR1 MNHEY and CDR2 SVGAGI. The CDR3 DNA reads TGTGCCAGCGGGAGACAGGACCTTTACGAGCAGTACTTC. Protein: CASGRQDLYEQYF.

Concerning this clone itself: The same CDR3 also results from other DNA sequences found in this sample. The V gene is TRBV19, the J gene TRBJ1-4; a weak D match, TRBD1 (6 bases). The CDR3 contains 14 residues. V was cut by 4 bases and J by 7 bases, with 13 bases left in between. Germline values: CDR1 LNHDA, CDR2 SQIVND (reference sequence). The DNA of the CDR3 is TGTGCCAGTAGTACCCAGACAGGAGGTGAAAAACTGTTTTTT. This gives the protein CASSTQTGGEKLFF.

This chain uses TRBV10-3 with TRBJ2-7, with TRBD1 matching 7 bases. Germline assignment: CDR1 ENHRY and CDR2 SYGVKD. V lost 11 bases to trimming and J lost 8 bases; unmatched junction nucleotides: 18. The CDR3 length is 14 residues. The CDR3: CASGSRDSQSQQYF. As DNA, the CDR3 is TGTGCCTCGGGTAGTCGGGACAGCCAGAGCCAGCAGTACTTC.

As to this clone: The sample holds other DNA sequences that translate to the same CDR3. V gene TRBV5-1 combines with J gene TRBJ2-7, with 8 positions matching TRBD1. Germline values: CDR1 SGHRS, CDR2 YFSETQ. The CDR3 totals 14 residues. Germline trimming cut 4 bases from V and 5 bases from J; bases unmatched to any gene: 8. CDR3 coding DNA: TGCGCCAGCAGCCCCGGACAGGGTTTCGACGAGCAGTACTTC. Translating gives CASSPGQGFDEQYF.

The chain recombines TRBV9 with TRBJ2-3; TRBD2 matches 11 bases. There are 18 residues in the CDR3. Germline CDR1 is SGDLS and CDR2 is YYNGEE. With 0 bases clipped from V and 0 bases from J, the junction kept 6 bases outside the gene matches. The CDR3 reads CASSVVSSGGFSTDTQYF. CDR3 nucleotide sequence: TGTGCCAGCAGCGTAGTTTCTAGCGGGGGGTTCAGCACAGATACGCAGTATTTT. Together with reference TRBV9 and TRBJ2-3, the CDR3 gives the full variable domain: DSGVTQTPKHLITATGQRVTLRCSPRSGDLSVYWYQQSLDQGLQFLIQYYNGEERAKGNILERFSAQQFPDLHSELNLSSLELGDSALYFCASSVVSSGGFSTDTQYFGPGTRLTVL.

The V and J genes are TRBV3-1 (or the pseudogene TRBV3-2) and TRBJ2-3; D is unresolved. The CDR3 covers 15 residues. V was clipped by 0 bases and J by 0 bases, with 7 bases between them. CDR1 is LGHDT and CDR2 is YNNKEL in the germline V gene (reference sequence). As DNA, the CDR3 is TGTGCCAGCAGCCAAGAACGCGCGAGCACAGATACGCAGTATTTT. This gives the protein CASSQERASTDTQYF.

A few counts support this clone. The CDR3 region has the DNA TGTGCCAGCAGCTTTTGGACAGAGAACACTGAAGCTTTCTTT. It encodes CASSFWTENTEAFF. V usage is TRBV12-1 and J usage is TRBJ1-1; TRBD1, the table's D call, lacks a check against the DNA. TRBV12-1 is deemed a pseudogene. This CDR3 spans 14 amino acids.

The chain joins TRBV5-4 to TRBJ2-5, with a possible D match to TRBD1 (5 bases). Germline lookup yields CDR1 SGHNT and CDR2 YYREEE (reference sequence). Trimming took off 5 bases at V and 2 bases at J, with 13 bases between the two ends. The CDR3 is made up of 14 amino acids. The CDR3 coding sequence is TGTGCCAGCAGTAAGGGGTCAGATCAAGAGACCCAGTACTTC. It translates to CASSKGSDQETQYF. The complete variable domain, with remaining parts taken from reference TRBV5-4 and TRBJ2-5, reads ETGVTQSPTHLIKTRGQQVTLRCSSQSGHNTVSWYQQALGQGPQFIFQYYREEENGRGNFPPRFSGLQFPNYSSELNVNALELDDSALYLCASSKGSDQETQYFGPGTRLLVL.

The chain links TRBV24-1 to TRBJ2-1; a weak D match, TRBD2 (8 bases). The germline V and J ends were trimmed by 2 bases and 4 bases, with 20 bases remaining between them. Germline CDR1 reads KGHDR; CDR2 reads SFDVKD. This CDR3 is 18 amino acids long. CDR3 sequence: CATSDSTGGGVEYNEQFF. DNA of the CDR3: TGTGCCACCAGTGATTCCACGGGAGGGGGCGTCGAGTACAATGAGCAGTTCTTC.

The rearrangement joins TRBV2 to TRBJ1-3; TRBD1 is a possible D gene (6 bases). This CDR3 is built from 16 residues. Germline loops: CDR1 SNHLY, CDR2 FYNNEI. V was trimmed by 6 bases and J by 0 bases, leaving 15 bases between them. This CDR3 is CASSLKGGASGNTIYF. CDR3 nucleotide sequence: TGTGCCAGCAGCCTCAAGGGGGGGGCCTCTGGAAACACCATATATTTT.

The chain is built from TRBV11-2 and TRBJ2-7, with D possibly matching TRBD2 (6 bases). The CDR3 totals 13 residues. Germline V gene lookup returns CDR1 SGHAT and CDR2 FQNNGV. V was trimmed by 6 bases and J by 5 bases, leaving 14 bases between them. CDR3 protein: CASRPSGRNEQYF. Here the CDR3 DNA reads TGTGCCAGCAGACCTTCAGGGAGGAACGAGCAGTACTTC.